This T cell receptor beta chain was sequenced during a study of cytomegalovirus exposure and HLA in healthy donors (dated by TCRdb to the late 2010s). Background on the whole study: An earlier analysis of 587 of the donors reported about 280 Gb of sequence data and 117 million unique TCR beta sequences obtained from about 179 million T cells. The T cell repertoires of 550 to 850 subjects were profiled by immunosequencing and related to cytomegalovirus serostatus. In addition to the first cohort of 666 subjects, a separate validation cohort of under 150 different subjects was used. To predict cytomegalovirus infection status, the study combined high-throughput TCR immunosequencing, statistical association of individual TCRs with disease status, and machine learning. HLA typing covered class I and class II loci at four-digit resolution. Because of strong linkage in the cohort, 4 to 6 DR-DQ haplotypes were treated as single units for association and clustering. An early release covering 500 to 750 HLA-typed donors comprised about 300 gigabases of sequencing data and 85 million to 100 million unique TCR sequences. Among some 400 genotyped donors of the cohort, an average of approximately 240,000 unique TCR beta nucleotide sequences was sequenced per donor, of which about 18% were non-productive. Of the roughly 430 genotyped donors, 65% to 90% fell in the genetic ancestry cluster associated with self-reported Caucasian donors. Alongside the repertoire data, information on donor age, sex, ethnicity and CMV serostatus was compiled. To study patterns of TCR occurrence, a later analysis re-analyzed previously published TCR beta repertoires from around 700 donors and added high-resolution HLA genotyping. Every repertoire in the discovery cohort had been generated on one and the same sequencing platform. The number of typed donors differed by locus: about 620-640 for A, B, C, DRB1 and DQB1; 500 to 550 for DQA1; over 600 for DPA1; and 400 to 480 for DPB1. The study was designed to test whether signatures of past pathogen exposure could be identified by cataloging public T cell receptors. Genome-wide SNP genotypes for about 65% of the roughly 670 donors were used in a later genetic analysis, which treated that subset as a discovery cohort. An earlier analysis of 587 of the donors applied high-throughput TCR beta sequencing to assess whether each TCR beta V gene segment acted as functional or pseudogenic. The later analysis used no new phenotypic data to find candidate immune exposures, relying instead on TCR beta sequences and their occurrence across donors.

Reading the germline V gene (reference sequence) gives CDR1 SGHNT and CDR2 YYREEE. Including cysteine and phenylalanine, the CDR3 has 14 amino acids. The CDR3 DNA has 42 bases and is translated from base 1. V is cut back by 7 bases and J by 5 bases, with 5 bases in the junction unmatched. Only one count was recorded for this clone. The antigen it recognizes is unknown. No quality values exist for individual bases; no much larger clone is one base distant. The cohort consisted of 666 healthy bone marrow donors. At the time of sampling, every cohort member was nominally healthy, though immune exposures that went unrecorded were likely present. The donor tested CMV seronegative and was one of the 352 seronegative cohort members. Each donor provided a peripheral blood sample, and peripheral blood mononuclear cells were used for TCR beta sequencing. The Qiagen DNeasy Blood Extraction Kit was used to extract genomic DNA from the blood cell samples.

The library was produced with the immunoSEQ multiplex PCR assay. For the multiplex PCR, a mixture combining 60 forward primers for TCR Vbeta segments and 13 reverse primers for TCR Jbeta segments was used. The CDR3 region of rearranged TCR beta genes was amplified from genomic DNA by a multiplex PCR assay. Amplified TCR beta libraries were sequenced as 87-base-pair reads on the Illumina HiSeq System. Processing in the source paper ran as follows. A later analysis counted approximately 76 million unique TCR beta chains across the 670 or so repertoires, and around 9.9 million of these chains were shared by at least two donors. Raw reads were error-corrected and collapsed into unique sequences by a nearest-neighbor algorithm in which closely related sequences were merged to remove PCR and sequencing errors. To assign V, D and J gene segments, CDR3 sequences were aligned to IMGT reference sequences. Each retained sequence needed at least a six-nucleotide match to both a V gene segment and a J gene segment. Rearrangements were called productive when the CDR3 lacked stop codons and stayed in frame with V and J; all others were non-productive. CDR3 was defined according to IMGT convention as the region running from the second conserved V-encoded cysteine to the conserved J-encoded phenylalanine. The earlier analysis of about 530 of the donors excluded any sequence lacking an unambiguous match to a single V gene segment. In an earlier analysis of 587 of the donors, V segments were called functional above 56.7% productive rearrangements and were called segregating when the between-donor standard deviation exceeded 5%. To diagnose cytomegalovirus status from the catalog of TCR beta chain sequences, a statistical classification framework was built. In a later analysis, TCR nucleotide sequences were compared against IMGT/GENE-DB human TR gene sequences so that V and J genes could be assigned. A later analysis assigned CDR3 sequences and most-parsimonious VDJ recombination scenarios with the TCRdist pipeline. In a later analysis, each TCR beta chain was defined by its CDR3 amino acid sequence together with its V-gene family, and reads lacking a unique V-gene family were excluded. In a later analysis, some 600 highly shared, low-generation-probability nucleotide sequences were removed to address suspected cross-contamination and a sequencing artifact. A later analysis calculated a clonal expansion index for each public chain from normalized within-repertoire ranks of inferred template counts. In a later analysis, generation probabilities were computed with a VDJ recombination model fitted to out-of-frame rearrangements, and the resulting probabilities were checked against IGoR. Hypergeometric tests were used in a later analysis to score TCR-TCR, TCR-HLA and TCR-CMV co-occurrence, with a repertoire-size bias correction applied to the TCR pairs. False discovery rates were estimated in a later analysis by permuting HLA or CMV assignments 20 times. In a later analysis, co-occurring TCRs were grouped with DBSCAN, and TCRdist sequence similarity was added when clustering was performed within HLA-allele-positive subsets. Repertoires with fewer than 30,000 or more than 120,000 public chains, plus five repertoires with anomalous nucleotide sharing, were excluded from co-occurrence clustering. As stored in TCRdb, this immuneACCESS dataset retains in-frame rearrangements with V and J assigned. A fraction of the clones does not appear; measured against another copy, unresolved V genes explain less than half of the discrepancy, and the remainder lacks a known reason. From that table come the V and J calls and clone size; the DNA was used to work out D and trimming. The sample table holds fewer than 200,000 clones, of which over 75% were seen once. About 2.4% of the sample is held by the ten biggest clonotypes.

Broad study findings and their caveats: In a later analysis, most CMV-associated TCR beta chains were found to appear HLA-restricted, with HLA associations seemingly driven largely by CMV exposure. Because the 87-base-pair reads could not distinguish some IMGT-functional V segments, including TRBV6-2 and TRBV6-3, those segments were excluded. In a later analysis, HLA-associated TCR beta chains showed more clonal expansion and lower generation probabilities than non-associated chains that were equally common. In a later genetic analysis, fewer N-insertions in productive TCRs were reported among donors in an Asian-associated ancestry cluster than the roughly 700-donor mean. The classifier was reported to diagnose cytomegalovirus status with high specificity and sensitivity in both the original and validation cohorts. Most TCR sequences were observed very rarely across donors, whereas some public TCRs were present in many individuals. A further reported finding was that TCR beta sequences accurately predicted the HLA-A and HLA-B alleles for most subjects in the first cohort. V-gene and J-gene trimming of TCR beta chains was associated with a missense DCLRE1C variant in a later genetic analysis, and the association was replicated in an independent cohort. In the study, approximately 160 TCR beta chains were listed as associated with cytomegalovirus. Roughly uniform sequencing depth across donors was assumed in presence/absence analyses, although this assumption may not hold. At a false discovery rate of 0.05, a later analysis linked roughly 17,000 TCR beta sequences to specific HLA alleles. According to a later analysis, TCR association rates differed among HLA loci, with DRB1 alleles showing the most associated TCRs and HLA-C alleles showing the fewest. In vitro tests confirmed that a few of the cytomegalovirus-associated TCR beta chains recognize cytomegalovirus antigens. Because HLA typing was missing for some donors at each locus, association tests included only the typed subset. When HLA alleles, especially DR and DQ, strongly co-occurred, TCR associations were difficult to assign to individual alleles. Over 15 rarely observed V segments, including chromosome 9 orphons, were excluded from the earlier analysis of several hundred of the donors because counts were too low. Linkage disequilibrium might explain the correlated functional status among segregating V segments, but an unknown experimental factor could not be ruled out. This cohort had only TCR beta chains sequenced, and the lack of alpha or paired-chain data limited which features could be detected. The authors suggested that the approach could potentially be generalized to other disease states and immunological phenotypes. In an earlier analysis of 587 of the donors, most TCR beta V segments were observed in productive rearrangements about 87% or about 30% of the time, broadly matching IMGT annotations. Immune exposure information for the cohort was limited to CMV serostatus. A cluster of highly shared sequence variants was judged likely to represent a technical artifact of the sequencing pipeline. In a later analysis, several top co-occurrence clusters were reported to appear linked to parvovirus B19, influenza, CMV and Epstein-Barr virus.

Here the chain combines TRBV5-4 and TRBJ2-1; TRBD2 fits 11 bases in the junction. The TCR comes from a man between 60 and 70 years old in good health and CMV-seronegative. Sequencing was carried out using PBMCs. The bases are TGTGCCAGCCTACTAGCGGGAGAGGACAATGAGCAGTTCTTC. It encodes CASLLAGEDNEQFF.